What follows is one T cell receptor (beta chain) and its context. Its antigen is unidentified. V gave up 1 base and J gave up 5 bases, with 8 bases separating them. Germline V CDR1 and CDR2: MNHEY, SMNVEV (reference sequence). This CDR3 has 13 residues. This entry belongs to a study of OX40 agonist ivuxolimab in advanced cancers. Study at large: Treatment received earlier with anti-PD-1, anti-PD-L1 or anti-CTLA-4 agents was allowed, and over 30% had some. One hepatocellular carcinoma and two cutaneous melanoma patients partially responded.

Whole-study findings and limits: In CD8+ T cells, expanded clones were on average more numerous than in CD4+.

Assay: immunoSEQ multiplex PCR; the TCRdb copy retains only in-frame clones and omits some. This sample has some 80,000 clones, with approximately 90% found just once. This sequence was found in an adult with an advanced solid tumor such as melanoma, head and neck, liver or kidney cancer. J is TRBJ2-5 and V is TRBV27; D is uncertain. Sequenced here: CD4+ or CD8+ T cells sorted from blood, sampled in a trial of the OX40 agonist ivuxolimab. In DNA form, the CDR3 reads TGTGCCAGCAGTTTATTGCCGTGGGAGACCCAGTACTTC. This sequence encodes CASSLLPWETQYF.